These T cell receptor beta chains were read from a single sample in a study of T cells in Graves' hyperthyroidism and ophthalmopathy. TCRdb re-called the multiplex PCR reads through MiXCR, storing one row per CDR3 protein. The profile shows 400,000 or so distinct CDR3 sequences, roughly 14% of them singletons. The sample comprised blood. The source is a woman in her twenties or thirties with Graves' ophthalmopathy. The CDR3 runs from the conserved cysteine through the conserved F or W. Fields, in order: CDR3 length, V gene, CDR3 protein.

CDR3 length: 15; V gene: TRBV19; CDR3 protein: CASRQKTSYTDTQYF
CDR3 length: 14; V gene: TRBV2; CDR3 protein: CASSVKVRGLEQYF
CDR3 length: 15; V gene: TRBV4-1; CDR3 protein: CASRDPGQGQYEQYF
CDR3 length: 14; V gene: TRBV7-3; CDR3 protein: CASSLTGVDSPLHF
CDR3 length: 16; V gene: TRBV15; CDR3 protein: CATSISGTGGFQPQHF
CDR3 length: 13; V gene: TRBV7-6; CDR3 protein: CASSLERTEPLHF
CDR3 length: 16; V gene: TRBV6-2/TRBV6-3; CDR3 protein: CASRRTGGRFVDEQFF
CDR3 length: 16; V gene: TRBV11-2; CDR3 protein: CASSSGLAGGPDTQYF
CDR3 length: 14; V gene: TRBV5-5; CDR3 protein: CASSPPGTRGTQYF
CDR3 length: 17; V gene: TRBV7-2; CDR3 protein: CASSLSMGQGFHQPQHF
CDR3 length: 15; V gene: TRBV28; CDR3 protein: CASSPILGGKNIQYF
CDR3 length: 14; V gene: TRBV28; CDR3 protein: CASSTQGYVQPQHF
CDR3 length: 16; V gene: TRBV6-1; CDR3 protein: CASSELGITSTDTQYF
CDR3 length: 17; V gene: TRBV15; CDR3 protein: CATSGVVRGGLNEKLFF
CDR3 length: 17; V gene: TRBV5-4; CDR3 protein: CASNTGPHARGTDTQYF
CDR3 length: 14; V gene: TRBV2; CDR3 protein: CASRKGQVTYEQYF
CDR3 length: 13; V gene: TRBV2; CDR3 protein: CASRNRQGRPQHF
CDR3 length: 14; V gene: TRBV12-5; CDR3 protein: CASATMTPGETQYF
CDR3 length: 15; V gene: TRBV28; CDR3 protein: CASTDATGGTGELFF
CDR3 length: 15; V gene: TRBV20-1; CDR3 protein: CSARLADGFQETQYF
CDR3 length: 13; V gene: TRBV6-4; CDR3 protein: CASRLTTGAEAFF
CDR3 length: 17; V gene: TRBV27; CDR3 protein: CASSSNPGTGARGGYTF
CDR3 length: 14; V gene: TRBV19; CDR3 protein: CASRGPATNQPQHF
CDR3 length: 14; V gene: TRBV12-3/TRBV12-4; CDR3 protein: CATRDYRNTGELFF
CDR3 length: 14; V gene: TRBV15; CDR3 protein: CATRRNRDSGEAFF
CDR3 length: 14; V gene: TRBV4-2; CDR3 protein: CASSPGAAQETQYF
CDR3 length: 15; V gene: TRBV20-1; CDR3 protein: CSARSSTGSTGELFF
CDR3 length: 17; V gene: TRBV11-2; CDR3 protein: CASSLRTSGPNTGELFF
CDR3 length: 15; V gene: TRBV30; CDR3 protein: CAWIKTGTGADTQYF
CDR3 length: 17; V gene: TRBV9; CDR3 protein: CASSGPKNRGGANVLTF
CDR3 length: 14; V gene: TRBV30; CDR3 protein: CAWKRGSLSYEQYF
CDR3 length: 13; V gene: TRBV19; CDR3 protein: CAARDLQYNEQFF
CDR3 length: 14; V gene: TRBV10-1; CDR3 protein: CASSAGANTGELFF
CDR3 length: 19; V gene: TRBV3-1; CDR3 protein: CASSQDWATGKSTYYEQYF
CDR3 length: 15; V gene: TRBV28; CDR3 protein: CASTSRRGSTDTQYF
CDR3 length: 17; V gene: TRBV12-3/TRBV12-4; CDR3 protein: CASSELDSYPCQGTQYF
CDR3 length: 18; V gene: TRBV5-8; CDR3 protein: CASSPLGLAGPGTGELFF
CDR3 length: 15; V gene: TRBV6-1; CDR3 protein: CASSATRGPGQPQHF
CDR3 length: 15; V gene: TRBV29-1; CDR3 protein: CSVNPGQGIQETQYF
CDR3 length: 15; V gene: TRBV4-1; CDR3 protein: CASSQGVNWENIQYF
CDR3 length: 14; V gene: TRBV5-4; CDR3 protein: CASSLDAATDTQYF
CDR3 length: 18; V gene: TRBV3-1; CDR3 protein: CASSQALAGGSKQETQYF
CDR3 length: 13; V gene: TRBV7-9; CDR3 protein: CASSFRAVGEQYF
CDR3 length: 14; V gene: TRBV3-1; CDR3 protein: CASTVGPPNTEAFF
CDR3 length: 14; V gene: TRBV10-3; CDR3 protein: CAISESWEGDTQYF
CDR3 length: 14; V gene: TRBV2; CDR3 protein: CASRESRLSYEQYF
CDR3 length: 15; V gene: TRBV5-1; CDR3 protein: CASSVTGEGANVLTF
CDR3 length: 12; V gene: TRBV18; CDR3 protein: CASSPGKDTQYF
CDR3 length: 15; V gene: TRBV24-1; CDR3 protein: CATSDASPGGDTQYF
CDR3 length: 15; V gene: TRBV28; CDR3 protein: CASSPWTGQHTEAFF
CDR3 length: 15; V gene: TRBV2; CDR3 protein: CASSEGGQGTSEQYF
CDR3 length: 13; V gene: TRBV6-5; CDR3 protein: CASSYGQGGEQYF
CDR3 length: 15; V gene: TRBV7-3; CDR3 protein: CASSLSSGGLNEQYF
CDR3 length: 17; V gene: TRBV20-1; CDR3 protein: CSARDSRGIDGDNEQFF
CDR3 length: 13; V gene: TRBV7-9; CDR3 protein: CASSLVWTGELFF
CDR3 length: 11; V gene: TRBV12-3/TRBV12-4; CDR3 protein: CASSTRREQYF
CDR3 length: 14; V gene: TRBV12-3/TRBV12-4; CDR3 protein: CASSSTGVGHEQYF
CDR3 length: 17; V gene: TRBV20-1; CDR3 protein: CSARGSGLGGSGVSQYF
CDR3 length: 15; V gene: TRBV11-2; CDR3 protein: CASSLELAGVNEQFF